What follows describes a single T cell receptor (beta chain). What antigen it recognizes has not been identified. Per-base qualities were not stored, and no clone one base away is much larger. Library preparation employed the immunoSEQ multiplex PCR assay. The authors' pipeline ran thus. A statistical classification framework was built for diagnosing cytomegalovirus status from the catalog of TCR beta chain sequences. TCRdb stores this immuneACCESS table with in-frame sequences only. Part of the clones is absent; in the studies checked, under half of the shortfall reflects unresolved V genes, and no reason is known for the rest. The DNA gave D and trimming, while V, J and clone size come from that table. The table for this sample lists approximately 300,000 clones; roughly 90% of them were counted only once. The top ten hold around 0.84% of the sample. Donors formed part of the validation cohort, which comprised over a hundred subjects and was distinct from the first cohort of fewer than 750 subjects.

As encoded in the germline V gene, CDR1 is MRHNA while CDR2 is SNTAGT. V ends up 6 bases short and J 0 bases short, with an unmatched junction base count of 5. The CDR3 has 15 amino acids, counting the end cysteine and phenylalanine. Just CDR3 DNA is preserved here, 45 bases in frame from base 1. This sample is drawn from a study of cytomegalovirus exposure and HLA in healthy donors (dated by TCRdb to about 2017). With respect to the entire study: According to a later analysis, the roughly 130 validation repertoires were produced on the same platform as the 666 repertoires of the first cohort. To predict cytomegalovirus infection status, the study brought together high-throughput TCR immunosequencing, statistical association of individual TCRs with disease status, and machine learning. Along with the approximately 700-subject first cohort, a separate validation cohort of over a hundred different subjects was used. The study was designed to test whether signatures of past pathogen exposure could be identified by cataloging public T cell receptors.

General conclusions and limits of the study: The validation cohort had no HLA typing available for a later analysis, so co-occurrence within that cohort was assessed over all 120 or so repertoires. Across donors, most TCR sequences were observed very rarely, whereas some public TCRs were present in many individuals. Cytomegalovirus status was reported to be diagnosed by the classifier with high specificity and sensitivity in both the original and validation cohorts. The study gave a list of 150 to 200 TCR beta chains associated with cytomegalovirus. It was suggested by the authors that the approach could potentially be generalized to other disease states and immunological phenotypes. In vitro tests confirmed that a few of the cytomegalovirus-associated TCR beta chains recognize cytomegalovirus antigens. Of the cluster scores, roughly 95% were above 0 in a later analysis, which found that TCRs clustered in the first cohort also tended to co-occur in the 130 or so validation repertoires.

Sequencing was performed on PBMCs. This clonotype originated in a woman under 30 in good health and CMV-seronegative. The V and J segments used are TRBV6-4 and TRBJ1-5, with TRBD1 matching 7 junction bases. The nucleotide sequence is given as TGTGCCAGCAGGAGAACAGGGGATAGCAATCAGCCCCAGCATTTT. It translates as CASRRTGDSNQPQHF.